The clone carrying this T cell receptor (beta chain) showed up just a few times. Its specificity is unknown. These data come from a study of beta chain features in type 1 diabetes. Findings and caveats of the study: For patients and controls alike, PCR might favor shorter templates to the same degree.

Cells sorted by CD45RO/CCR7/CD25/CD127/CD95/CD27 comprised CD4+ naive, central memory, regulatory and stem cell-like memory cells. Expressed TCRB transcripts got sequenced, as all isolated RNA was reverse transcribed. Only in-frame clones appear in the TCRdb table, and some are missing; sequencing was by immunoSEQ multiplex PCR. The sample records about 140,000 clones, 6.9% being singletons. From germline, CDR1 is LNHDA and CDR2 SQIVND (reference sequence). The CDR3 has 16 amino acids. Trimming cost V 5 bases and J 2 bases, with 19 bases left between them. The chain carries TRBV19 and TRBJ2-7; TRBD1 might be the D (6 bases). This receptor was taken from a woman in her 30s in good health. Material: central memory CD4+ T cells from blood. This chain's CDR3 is CASSPRQAFNAYEQYF. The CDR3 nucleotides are TGTGCCAGTAGTCCCCGACAGGCCTTCAACGCCTACGAGCAGTACTTC.